This T cell receptor (beta chain) comes out of a study of early T cells in non-severe SARS-CoV-2 infection. For the study at large: Sequencing of bulk RNA from unsorted whole blood was done, without chain pairing. Findings of the study overall: Matching results from VDJdb favored anti-spike CD8 responses, leaving private and CD4 specificities undetected.

About this clonotype: No antigen is known for it.

Trimming removed 0 bases from V and 0 bases from J, with 12 bases in between. Germline-derived CDR1 and CDR2 are MNHEY and SVGAGI. The length of the CDR3 is 17 residues. A single record per CDR3 protein comes from TCRdb applying MiXCR to the 5' RACE reads. The table includes roughly 80,000 distinct CDR3 sequences, more than 5% detected once. This chain connects TRBV6-5 to TRBJ1-5; maybe TRBD1 (5 bases). Sequencing used whole blood. This TCR was sampled from an adult who was a healthcare worker with PCR-confirmed SARS-CoV-2 infection or an uninfected control (not recorded which). CDR3 DNA sequence: TGTGCCAGCAGTTACTCTGGGAGGGGACTTAGCAATCAGCCCCAGCATTTT. This encodes CASSYSGRGLSNQPQHF.